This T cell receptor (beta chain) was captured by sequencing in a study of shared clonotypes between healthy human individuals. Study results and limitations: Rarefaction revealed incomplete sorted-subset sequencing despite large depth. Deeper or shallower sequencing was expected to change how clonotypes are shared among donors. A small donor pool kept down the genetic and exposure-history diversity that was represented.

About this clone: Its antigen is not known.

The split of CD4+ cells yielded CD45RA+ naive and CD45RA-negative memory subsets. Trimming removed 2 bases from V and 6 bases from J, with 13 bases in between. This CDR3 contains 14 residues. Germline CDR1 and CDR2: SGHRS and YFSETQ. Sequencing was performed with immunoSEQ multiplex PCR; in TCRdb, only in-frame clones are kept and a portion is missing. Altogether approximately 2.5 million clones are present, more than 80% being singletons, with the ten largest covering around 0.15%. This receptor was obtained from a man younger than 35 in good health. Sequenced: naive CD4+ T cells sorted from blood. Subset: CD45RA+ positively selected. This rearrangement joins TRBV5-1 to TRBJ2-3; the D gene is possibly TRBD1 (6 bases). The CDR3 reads CASSFKQGGDTQYF. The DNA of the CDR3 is TGCGCCAGCAGCTTTAAACAGGGCGGGGATACGCAGTATTTT.